This T cell receptor beta chain was captured by sequencing in a study of cytomegalovirus exposure and HLA in healthy donors. For the study at large: The study's early data release held roughly 91 million unique TCRs from HLA-typed donors. Study-level findings and limits: Segments of the TCR beta V type were, in most cases, productive about 90% or about 30% of the time in an earlier analysis. Differences between HLA loci emerged in a later analysis of TCR association rates, with DRB1 most and HLA-C fewest.

Trimming took 6 bases from V and 3 from J, leaving 17 bases between them. Germline V gene lookup returns CDR1 SEHNR and CDR2 FQNEAQ (reference sequence). The CDR3 runs to 15 residues. With 60 Vbeta and 13 Jbeta primers, the PCR was carried out. The repertoire was sequenced with immunoSEQ multiplex PCR; TCRdb's copy has only in-frame clones and lacks some. Among approximately 160,000 clones, 75% were seen once, and the ten largest hold roughly 3%. This clone was picked up a small number of times. Its antigen is as yet unknown. This TCR was sampled from a woman aged 45-65 years in good health and CMV-seropositive. The sequencing sample was made of PBMCs. The chain joins TRBV7-9 to TRBJ1-1; D unresolved. The CDR3 DNA is TGTGCCAGCAGGCCCCAGTCGGGTTTGGACACTGAAGCTTTCTTT. Translated, it gives CASRPQSGLDTEAFF.